This TCR beta chain is drawn from a study of early T cells in non-severe SARS-CoV-2 infection. Overall study context: Sequencing used unsorted whole-blood bulk RNA, so chains lack pairing. Study-level points and caveats: Lookups in VDJdb leaned toward anti-spike CD8 responses and missed private and CD4 specificities.

TCRdb recomputed calls from the 5' RACE reads with MiXCR, one row per CDR3 protein. This table holds some 60,000 distinct CDR3 sequences, 8% to 10% found once. CDR3 length equals 15 residues. Germline CDR1 MNHEY, CDR2 SMNVEV (reference sequence). V was trimmed by 8 bases and J by 7 bases, leaving 21 bases between them. This clonotype was seen more than once but under ten times. Antigen: not known. This TCR came from an adult who was a healthcare worker with PCR-confirmed SARS-CoV-2 infection or an uninfected control (not recorded which). The specimen was whole blood. V usage is TRBV27 and J usage is TRBJ1-5; D not certain. The CDR3 bases are TGTGCCAGCCAAATGGATGGAGGGTGGGGACAGCCCCAGCATTTT. It is translated as CASQMDGGWGQPQHF.